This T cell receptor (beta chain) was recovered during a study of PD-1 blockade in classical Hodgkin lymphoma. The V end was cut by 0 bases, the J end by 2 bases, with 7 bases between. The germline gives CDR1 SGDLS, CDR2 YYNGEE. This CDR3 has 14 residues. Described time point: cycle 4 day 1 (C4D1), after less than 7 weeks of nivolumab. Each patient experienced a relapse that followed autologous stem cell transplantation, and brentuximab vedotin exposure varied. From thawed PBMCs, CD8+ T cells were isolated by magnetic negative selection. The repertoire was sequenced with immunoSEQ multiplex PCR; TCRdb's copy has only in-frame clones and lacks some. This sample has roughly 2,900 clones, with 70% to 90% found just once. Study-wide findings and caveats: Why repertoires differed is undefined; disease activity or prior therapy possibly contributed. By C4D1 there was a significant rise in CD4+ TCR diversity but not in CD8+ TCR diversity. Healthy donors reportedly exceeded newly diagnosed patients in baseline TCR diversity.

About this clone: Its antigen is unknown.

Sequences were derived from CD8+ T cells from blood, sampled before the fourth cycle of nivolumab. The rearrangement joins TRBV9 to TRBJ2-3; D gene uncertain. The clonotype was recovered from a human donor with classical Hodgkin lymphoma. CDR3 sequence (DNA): TGTGCCAGCAGCGTAGAGACATACACAGATACGCAGTATTTT. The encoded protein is CASSVETYTDTQYF.